The present TCR beta chain was sequenced within a study of cytomegalovirus exposure and HLA in healthy donors. Study at large: In an earlier analysis, 90 million to 120 million unique TCR beta sequences were found from some 200 million T cells. Study-level results: Association with HLA alleles at 0.05 false discovery rate was found for 16,951 TCR beta sequences in a later analysis. About 180 TCR beta chains were listed as cytomegalovirus-associated.

The PCR was carried out with 60 Vbeta primers and 13 Jbeta primers. Libraries were prepared by immunoSEQ multiplex PCR; TCRdb keeps only in-frame clonotypes and omits some of them. Its table lists some 120,000 clones. J was trimmed by 10 bases and V by 1 base; bases with no gene match: 8. CDR3 length equals 14 residues. The germline CDR1 and CDR2 sequences are LNHNV and YYDKDF (reference sequence). On this clone itself: The antigen remains undetermined.

The sequence was collected from a man between 18 and 35 years old in good health and CMV-seronegative. Sample: PBMCs. V usage is TRBV15 and J usage is TRBJ1-1, with 8 bases matching TRBD1. The CDR3 here is CATSRGGTGNAAFF. As DNA, the CDR3 is TGTGCCACCAGCAGAGGCGGGACAGGAAATGCAGCTTTCTTT.